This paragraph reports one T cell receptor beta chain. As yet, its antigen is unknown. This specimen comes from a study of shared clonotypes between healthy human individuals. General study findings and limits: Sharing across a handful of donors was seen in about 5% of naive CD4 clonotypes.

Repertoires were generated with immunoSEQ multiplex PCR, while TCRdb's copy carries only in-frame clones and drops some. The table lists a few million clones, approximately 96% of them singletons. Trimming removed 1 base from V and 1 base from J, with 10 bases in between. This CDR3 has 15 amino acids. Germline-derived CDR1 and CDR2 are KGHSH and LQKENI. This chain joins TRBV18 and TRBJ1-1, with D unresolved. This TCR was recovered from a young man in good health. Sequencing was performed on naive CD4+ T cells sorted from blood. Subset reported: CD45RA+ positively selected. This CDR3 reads CASSPLAGANTEAFF. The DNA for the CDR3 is TGTGCCAGCTCACCACTGGCAGGCGCGAACACTGAAGCTTTCTTT.